These T cell receptor beta chains were read from a single sample in a study of blood T cell repertoires in COVID-19. Using immunoSEQ multiplex PCR, the repertoire was profiled, and TCRdb retains in-frame clones only, with some absent. The repertoire includes around 26,000 clones, approximately 91% of them detected once, and about 4.9% sits in the top ten. The sample comprised peripheral blood. Receptors were obtained from a man in his sixties or seventies with active COVID-19. Both conserved end residues are part of each CDR3. The order of the fields is V gene, D gene, J gene, clone size, CDR3 DNA, CDR3 protein. A D gene is named only where the DNA matches it firmly. Size values are once, few and many counts, or a class for expanded clones, and some rows have none.

v_gene: TRBV29-1; d_gene: -; j_gene: TRBJ2-7; abundance: -; CDR3nt: TGCAGCGTTGGGCAGGGAAGCTACGAGCAGTACTTC; CDR3aa: CSVGQGSYEQYF
v_gene: TRBV6-1; d_gene: -; j_gene: TRBJ1-3; abundance: once; CDR3nt: TGTGCCAGCAGTGATTGGGAGGGTAGGGCTGGAAACACCATATATTTT; CDR3aa: CASSDWEGRAGNTIYF
v_gene: TRBV19; d_gene: TRBD2; j_gene: TRBJ2-5; abundance: -; CDR3nt: TGTGCCACCCGGGGGGGAAACCAAGAGACCCAGTACTTC; CDR3aa: CATRGGNQETQYF
v_gene: TRBV5-4; d_gene: TRBD1; j_gene: TRBJ2-5; abundance: -; CDR3nt: TGTGCCAGCAGCTTGGCGGCGACAGGGCCTGGGGGGACCCAGTACTTC; CDR3aa: CASSLAATGPGGTQYF
v_gene: TRBV6-5; d_gene: TRBD1; j_gene: TRBJ2-7; abundance: -; CDR3nt: TGTGCCAGCAGTTACAGGGACAGCTCCTACGAGCAGTACTTC; CDR3aa: CASSYRDSSYEQYF
v_gene: TRBV5-1; d_gene: TRBD1; j_gene: TRBJ1-6; abundance: -; CDR3nt: TGCGCCAGCAGCCTCCGGGACAGGGTAAATTCACCCCTCCACTTT; CDR3aa: CASSLRDRVNSPLHF
v_gene: TRBV29-1; d_gene: TRBD2; j_gene: TRBJ2-2; abundance: -; CDR3nt: TGCGGCGCTCTAGCGGGGGGAAGGGCCGGGGAGCTGTTTTTT; CDR3aa: CGALAGGRAGELFF
v_gene: TRBV5-6; d_gene: -; j_gene: TRBJ2-7; abundance: -; CDR3nt: TGTGCCAGCAGCTTGGATAACGAGCAGTACTTC; CDR3aa: CASSLDNEQYF
v_gene: TRBV6-1; d_gene: -; j_gene: TRBJ2-1; abundance: few; CDR3nt: TGTGCCAGCAGTGACGCAGGGTACCTCAATGAGCAGTTCTTC; CDR3aa: CASSDAGYLNEQFF
v_gene: TRBV27; d_gene: TRBD1; j_gene: TRBJ1-5; abundance: -; CDR3nt: TGTGCCAGCAGTTTTGACAGGGCTAGCAATCAGCCCCAGCATTTT; CDR3aa: CASSFDRASNQPQHF
v_gene: TRBV7-2; d_gene: -; j_gene: TRBJ1-4; abundance: few; CDR3nt: TGTGCCAGCAGCTATAGGGGGGGAAATGAAAAACTGTTTTTT; CDR3aa: CASSYRGGNEKLFF
v_gene: TRBV7-3; d_gene: -; j_gene: TRBJ2-3; abundance: -; CDR3nt: TGTGCCAGCAGCTTCAGTGGGGGGACAGATACGCAGTATTTT; CDR3aa: CASSFSGGTDTQYF
v_gene: TRBV7-9; d_gene: -; j_gene: TRBJ2-2; abundance: -; CDR3nt: TGTGCCAGCAGGCCAGAACTAGGGCTAGCGACCACCGGGGAGCTGTTTTTT; CDR3aa: CASRPELGLATTGELFF
v_gene: TRBV9; d_gene: -; j_gene: TRBJ1-1; abundance: -; CDR3nt: TGTGCCAGCAGCGTGCAGGGTAGGATGAACACTGAAGCTTTCTTT; CDR3aa: CASSVQGRMNTEAFF
v_gene: TRBV5-1; d_gene: -; j_gene: TRBJ2-2; abundance: -; CDR3nt: TGCGCCAGCAGAGGGGGGGACACCGGGGAGCTGTTTTTT; CDR3aa: CASRGGDTGELFF
v_gene: TRBV29-1; d_gene: -; j_gene: TRBJ2-7; abundance: -; CDR3nt: TGCAGCGGGAAGGGGGTGGGCGAGCAGTACTTC; CDR3aa: CSGKGVGEQYF
v_gene: TRBV25-1; d_gene: TRBD1; j_gene: TRBJ2-7; abundance: -; CDR3nt: TGTGCCAGCAGTGAACACAGGGGCGAGCAGTACTTC; CDR3aa: CASSEHRGEQYF
v_gene: TRBV29-1; d_gene: TRBD1; j_gene: TRBJ1-2; abundance: -; CDR3nt: TGCAGCGTTACAGGGGTCTATGGCTACACCTTC; CDR3aa: CSVTGVYGYTF
v_gene: TRBV14; d_gene: TRBD2; j_gene: TRBJ2-7; abundance: once; CDR3nt: TGTGCCAGCAGCCATTTAGCGGGGGGCCCCTACGAGCAGTACTTC; CDR3aa: CASSHLAGGPYEQYF
v_gene: TRBV28; d_gene: TRBD1; j_gene: TRBJ1-2; abundance: -; CDR3nt: TGTGCCAGTGGACAGGGGATTCTCTATGGCTACACCTTC; CDR3aa: CASGQGILYGYTF
v_gene: TRBV27; d_gene: TRBD2; j_gene: TRBJ2-1; abundance: -; CDR3nt: TGTGCCAGCAGTTTCCACCTCTCTAGCGGAGACAGTTACAATGAGCAGTTCTTC; CDR3aa: CASSFHLSSGDSYNEQFF
v_gene: TRBV6-5; d_gene: -; j_gene: TRBJ1-2; abundance: -; CDR3nt: TGTGCCAGCAGTATTACAGAGCTCTATGGCTACACCTTC; CDR3aa: CASSITELYGYTF
v_gene: TRBV7-2; d_gene: TRBD2; j_gene: TRBJ2-5; abundance: -; CDR3nt: TGTGCCAGCAGCTTAGAACCTAGCGGGGGCTCACCATACTTC; CDR3aa: CASSLEPSGGSPYF
v_gene: TRBV4-1; d_gene: TRBD2; j_gene: TRBJ2-3; abundance: -; CDR3nt: TGCGCCAGCAGCCAATGGGCTAGCGGGGTCCAGGATACGCAGTATTTT; CDR3aa: CASSQWASGVQDTQYF
v_gene: TRBV10-3; d_gene: -; j_gene: TRBJ2-1; abundance: -; CDR3nt: TGTGCCATCAGTGAGCGGCGGGGCGAGGGCGATGAGCAGTTCTTC; CDR3aa: CAISERRGEGDEQFF
v_gene: TRBV6-5; d_gene: -; j_gene: TRBJ2-5; abundance: -; CDR3nt: TGTGCCAGCAAGGACAGACAAGAGACCCAGTACTTC; CDR3aa: CASKDRQETQYF
v_gene: TRBV9; d_gene: -; j_gene: TRBJ1-2; abundance: -; CDR3nt: TGTGCCAGCAGCCCGGGGGGAAGGGTGGGTGGCTACACCTTC; CDR3aa: CASSPGGRVGGYTF
v_gene: TRBV4-1; d_gene: TRBD1; j_gene: TRBJ1-3; abundance: -; CDR3nt: TGCGCCAGCAGCCAAGGACAGGGTATCTCCGGAAACACCATATATTTT; CDR3aa: CASSQGQGISGNTIYF
v_gene: TRBV15; d_gene: TRBD1; j_gene: TRBJ2-2; abundance: -; CDR3nt: TGTGCCACCAGCACATTGACAGGGCCCACCGGGGAGCTGTTTTTT; CDR3aa: CATSTLTGPTGELFF
v_gene: TRBV7-8; d_gene: -; j_gene: TRBJ2-1; abundance: -; CDR3nt: TGTGCCAGCAGCTTAGCGCAGGACAGCCGATGGTTCTTC; CDR3aa: CASSLAQDSRWFF
v_gene: TRBV19; d_gene: -; j_gene: TRBJ1-5; abundance: -; CDR3nt: TGTGCCAGTAATAACAGGGAGGGTCAGCCCCAGCATTTT; CDR3aa: CASNNREGQPQHF
v_gene: TRBV3-1/TRBV3-2; d_gene: -; j_gene: TRBJ2-1; abundance: -; CDR3nt: TGTGCCAGCAGCCTTCGCGCTTCCTTCAATGAGCAGTTCTTC; CDR3aa: CASSLRASFNEQFF
v_gene: TRBV10-3; d_gene: -; j_gene: TRBJ2-7; abundance: -; CDR3nt: TGTGCCATCAGTGATTCTGGAGGGCGCGAGCAGTACTTC; CDR3aa: CAISDSGGREQYF
v_gene: TRBV7-9; d_gene: -; j_gene: TRBJ1-6; abundance: -; CDR3nt: TGTGCCAGCAGCTTAACACCTAATTCACCCCTCCACTTT; CDR3aa: CASSLTPNSPLHF
v_gene: TRBV5-1; d_gene: -; j_gene: TRBJ2-7; abundance: once; CDR3nt: TGCGCCAGCAGCTTGGTGTGGGGGCAAACCTACGAGCAGTACTTC; CDR3aa: CASSLVWGQTYEQYF
v_gene: TRBV11-2; d_gene: -; j_gene: TRBJ1-2; abundance: -; CDR3nt: TGTGCCAGCAGCTTAGATCGGGACACGGCTCCCTATGGCTACACCTTC; CDR3aa: CASSLDRDTAPYGYTF
v_gene: TRBV7-9; d_gene: -; j_gene: TRBJ2-2; abundance: -; CDR3nt: TGTGCCAGCAGCTCGGGACTCGCCGGGGAGCTGTTTTTT; CDR3aa: CASSSGLAGELFF
v_gene: TRBV3-1/TRBV3-2; d_gene: -; j_gene: TRBJ2-7; abundance: -; CDR3nt: TGTGCCAGCAGCCAAAGACCCGCGGGACAGTACGAGCAGTACTTC; CDR3aa: CASSQRPAGQYEQYF
v_gene: TRBV7-2; d_gene: -; j_gene: TRBJ1-2; abundance: -; CDR3nt: TGTGCCAGCAGCCTAGACACTACTAACTATGGCTACACCTTC; CDR3aa: CASSLDTTNYGYTF
v_gene: TRBV5-1; d_gene: -; j_gene: TRBJ1-1; abundance: -; CDR3nt: TGCGCCAGCAGCTTGGAGTTGGGCAGGGTATTCACTGAAGCTTTCTTT; CDR3aa: CASSLELGRVFTEAFF
v_gene: TRBV27; d_gene: TRBD1; j_gene: TRBJ2-1; abundance: -; CDR3nt: TGTGCCAGCAGTTTGGGGAGGACAGGGTGGTGGAATGAGCAGTTCTTC; CDR3aa: CASSLGRTGWWNEQFF
v_gene: TRBV13; d_gene: -; j_gene: TRBJ1-2; abundance: -; CDR3nt: TGTGCCAGCAGCTCCCAGGGGTATGGCTACACCTTC; CDR3aa: CASSSQGYGYTF
v_gene: TRBV10-3; d_gene: TRBD1; j_gene: TRBJ1-3; abundance: -; CDR3nt: TGTGCCATCTCTTCCCCCGGGACAGGGCGAAGAGGAAACACCATATATTTT; CDR3aa: CAISSPGTGRRGNTIYF
v_gene: TRBV6-2/TRBV6-3; d_gene: -; j_gene: TRBJ1-2; abundance: -; CDR3nt: TGTGCCAGCAGTTACTCTCCCGATGGCTACACCTTC; CDR3aa: CASSYSPDGYTF
v_gene: TRBV4-3; d_gene: TRBD2; j_gene: TRBJ2-3; abundance: once; CDR3nt: TGCGCCAGCAGCCAAGGGACTAGAGGAGATACGCAGTATTTT; CDR3aa: CASSQGTRGDTQYF